The 19 T cell receptor beta chains reported below all come from one sample, sequenced in a study of T cell clonality in common variable immunodeficiency (dated by TCRdb to the mid-2010s). Preparation of the library involved the immunoSEQ multiplex PCR assay. TCRdb carries this immuneACCESS record with in-frame sequences only. Its versions omit some clonotypes, under half of them owing to an unresolved V gene in the studies checked, with the rest unexplained. The table gives 50,000 or so clones for this sample, with none occurring only once. The ten largest make up around 3.2% of the sample. The source material was peripheral blood mononuclear cells. All receptors derive from a person between 18 and 75 years old in good health.

This clone was recorded many times. The read comes to an end 3 residues before the CDR3 does, leaving the germline J gene to fill in the end. J is TRBJ2-3 and V is TRBV7-9; a weak D match, TRBD2 (6 bases). V shed 3 bases and J shed 0 bases, with 10 bases lying between them. This CDR3 contains 15 residues. CDR1 and CDR2 (germline): SEHNR, FQNEAQ (reference sequence). This CDR3 reads CASSLEGSSTDTQYF. The CDR3 DNA, read in part, is TGTGCCAGCAGCTTGGAGGGGTCTAGCACAGATACG.

This clone was counted ten times or more. The CDR3 end is not reached by the read, which stops 3 residues before it; the germline J gene fills it in. The chain combines TRBV11-2 with TRBJ2-1, with 8 bases matching TRBD1. V was pared by 3 bases and J by 7 bases, with 2 bases of the junction left unmatched. Per the germline V gene, CDR1 is SGHAT and CDR2 is FQNNGV. CDR3 length equals 13 residues. The CDR3 loop is CASSFNRGNEQFF. The sequenced part of the CDR3 DNA is TGTGCCAGCAGCTTCAACAGGGGGAATGAG.

This clone was picked up many times. Coverage ceases 3 residues before the CDR3 finishes, and the germline J gene fills in the end. The chain joins TRBV5-4 to TRBJ2-7; D uncertain. The CDR3 runs to 13 residues. Between the trimmed V and J ends, which lost 4 bases and 1 base, there was a span of 9 bases. The germline V gene has CDR1 SGHNT and CDR2 YYREEE (reference sequence). CDR3 sequence: CASSPQRSYEQYF. The sequenced part of the CDR3 DNA is TGTGCCAGCAGCCCACAGAGGTCCTACGAG.

Concerning this clone itself: The read terminates 3 residues ahead of where the CDR3 ends, so the germline J gene completes it. The chain carries TRBV19 and TRBJ1-2; possibly TRBD1 for D (6 bases). Germline lookup yields CDR1 LNHDA and CDR2 SQIVND (reference sequence). Trimming removed 3 bases at V and 7 bases at J, with 9 bases between. This CDR3 comprises 12 residues. The chain's CDR3 is CASSIEGGGYTF. The part of the CDR3 DNA that was read is TGTGCCAGTAGTATTGAAGGGGGTGGC.

Many counts were recorded for this clone. The CDR3 extends 3 residues past the end of the read, so its final part is completed from the germline J gene. V and J are TRBV20-1 and TRBJ1-6; 8 bases are shared with TRBD1. The CDR3 totals 14 residues. The V gene's germline CDR1 is DFQATT and CDR2 SNEGSKA (reference sequence). After removal of 3 bases from V and 8 bases from J, the junction contained 6 bases not matched to a gene. The CDR3 DNA, read in part, is TGCAGTGCTAGGCGCAGGGGGCGGGATTCACCC. Protein: CSARRRGRDSP. The full CDR3 protein is CSARRRGRDSPLHF.

This clone has only a few counts. Read data end 3 residues before the CDR3 end; the end is taken from the germline J gene. V and J are TRBV18 and TRBJ1-2; TRBD1 matches at 10 bases. Germline CDR1 KGHSH, CDR2 LQKENI. There are 14 residues in the CDR3. CDR3 DNA (partial): TGTGCCAGCTCACCGGACAGGGGGACCTACGAC. This gives the protein CASSPDRGTYD. The whole CDR3 region reads CASSPDRGTYDYTF.

This clone was seen repeatedly, ten times or more. The sequenced fragment ends 3 residues before the CDR3 boundary, so the rest is inferred from the germline J gene. The chain is built from TRBV7-9 and TRBJ2-1; the match to TRBD2 covers 12 bases. The CDR3 has 15 amino acids. The V segment lost 5 bases and the J segment 2 bases; nucleotides outside the gene matches: 1. Germline V CDR1 and CDR2: SEHNR, FQNEAQ (reference sequence). CDR3 region: CASSRLAGAYNEQFF. The CDR3 DNA, read in part, is TGTGCCAGCAGCCGACTAGCGGGGGCCTACAATGAG.

This clone was observed many times. The DNA ends 3 residues before the CDR3 does, and the rest of the CDR3 is filled in from the germline J gene. This chain joins TRBV11-2 and TRBJ2-1, with 7 bases matching TRBD1. The germline V gene encodes CDR1 SGHAT and CDR2 FQNNGV. The CDR3 length is 15 residues. Germline trimming cut 0 bases from V and 4 bases from J; bases unmatched to any gene: 3. The part of the CDR3 DNA that was read is TGTGCCAGCAGCTTAGACCCAGGGGGATACAATGAG. Its protein is CASSLDPGGYNE. The entire CDR3 sequence reads CASSLDPGGYNEQFF.

There are many counts of this clone. The CDR3 goes on 3 residues after the read ends, and that part is filled in from the germline J gene. V gene TRBV5-4 combines with J gene TRBJ2-3; TRBD1 agrees at 8 bases. The ends lost 4 bases at V and 6 bases at J; junction bases unmatched: 10. The CDR3 totals 15 residues. Germline V gives CDR1 SGHNT, CDR2 YYREEE (reference sequence). The sequenced part of the CDR3 DNA is TGTGCCAGCAGCCCGACAGGGGCTGTGGTGGATACG. Residues: CASSPTGAVVDT. The CDR3 as a whole reads CASSPTGAVVDTQYF.

This clone was counted many times. The read comes to an end 3 residues before the CDR3 does, leaving the germline J gene to fill in the end. The V and J genes are TRBV4-2 and TRBJ2-1, with 8 nucleotides matching TRBD2. There are 16 residues in the CDR3. V lost 0 bases and J lost 3; bases outside the gene matches: 4. Germline assignment: CDR1 LGHNA and CDR2 YNFKEQ. CDR3 bases read: TGTGCCAGCAGCCAAGATGAGGGACTAGTCTACAATGAG. It is translated as CASSQDEGLVYNE. The complete CDR3 protein is CASSQDEGLVYNEQFF.

The sample holds many counts of this clone. The read ends 3 residues shy of where the CDR3 ends; the end is completed using the germline J gene. This chain links TRBV29-1 with TRBJ1-1, with a tentative D call TRBD1 (6 bases). Trimming removed 3 bases at V and 2 bases at J, with 16 bases between. CDR3 size: 15 residues. Per germline, CDR1 SQVTM and CDR2 ANQGSEA. This chain's CDR3 is CSVDRGGRRNTEAFF. CDR3 DNA, as far as it was read: TGCAGCGTTGATCGGGGGGGGCGCAGAAACACTGAA. Full variable domain (rest looked up from reference TRBV29-1 and TRBJ1-1): SAVISQKPSRDICQRGTSLTIQCQVDSQVTMMFWYRQQPGQSLTLIATANQGSEATYESGFVIDKFPISRPNLTFSTLTVSNMSPEDSSIYLCSVDRGGRRNTEAFFGQGTRLTVV.

This clone has ten or more counts. Read coverage stops 3 residues before the CDR3 terminus; the germline J gene supplies the remainder. J is TRBJ2-1 and V is TRBV6-2 or TRBV6-3; 8 bases agree with TRBD2. This CDR3 has 12 residues. J lost 6 bases, V lost 6 bases, and 1 base had no gene match. The germline V gene has CDR1 MNHEY and CDR2 SVGEGT. The CDR3 DNA, read in part, is TGTGCCAGCAGGGGACTAGGCAATGAG. Residues: CASRGLGNE. The CDR3 as a whole reads CASRGLGNEQFF.

Many counts were recorded for this clone. The read ends 3 residues early relative to the CDR3; the germline J gene fills the gap. The chain uses TRBV5-1 and TRBJ2-7; possible D gene TRBD2, 6 bases. The CDR3 extends over 14 amino acids. Trimming took 2 bases from V and 2 from J, leaving 11 bases between them. Looked up from germline, CDR1 is SGHRS and CDR2 is YFSETQ. CDR3 sequence reads: CASSFGGGAYEQYF. Incomplete CDR3 DNA: TGCGCCAGCAGCTTTGGCGGAGGGGCCTACGAG.

In the case of this clone: The read ends 3 residues before the CDR3 terminus; that terminus is restored from the germline J gene. This rearrangement joins TRBV19 to TRBJ1-2, with unresolved D. CDR1 and CDR2 from the germline V gene are LNHDA and SQIVND (reference sequence). The CDR3 runs to 15 residues. The sequenced part of the CDR3 DNA is TGTGCCAGTAGTTATATTAGCGGAACCACAGATACG. Translating gives CASSYISGTTDT. The complete CDR3 reads CASSYISGTTDTYTF.

Many counts were recorded for this clone. Sequencing ends 3 residues short of the CDR3 end; the germline J gene provides the rest. The chain employs TRBV6-2 or TRBV6-3 and TRBJ2-1; 9 nucleotides match TRBD1. The CDR3 totals 15 residues. The germline gives CDR1 MNHEY, CDR2 SVGEGT. The ends lost 4 bases at V and 9 bases at J; junction bases unmatched: 10. The sequenced CDR3 bases are TGTGCCAGCAGTTCTTACAGGGGGCGCTTAGGTGAG. This translates into CASSSYRGRLGE. The full CDR3 reads CASSSYRGRLGEQFF.

In its sample, this clone was seen a few times. The read falls 3 residues short of the CDR3 end, and the missing part is taken from the germline J gene. J is TRBJ2-7 and V is TRBV7-8, with 12 bases matching TRBD2. The J segment lost 4 bases and the V segment lost 2 bases, leaving 3 bases of the junction unmatched. CDR3 length: 15 amino acids. Germline loops: CDR1 SGHVS, CDR2 FQNEAQ. Incomplete CDR3 DNA: TGTGCCAGCAGCTTACTAGCGGGAGGGTTGTACGAG. This translates into CASSLLAGGLYE. In full, the CDR3 is CASSLLAGGLYEQYF.

The table lists this clone with a few counts. The germline gene is not matched at one end of the junction; a read error may be the cause. The CDR3 end falls 3 residues outside the read, so it is completed with the germline J gene. The chain has TRBV7-7 and TRBJ2-5; 8 bases are shared with TRBD1. This CDR3 has 14 residues. Germline values: CDR1 SSHAT, CDR2 FNYEAQ (reference sequence). CDR3 DNA, as far as it was read: TGTGCTAGCAGCGGCTACAGGGGGCAAGAGACC. It yields the protein CASSGYRGQET. The whole CDR3 sequence reads CASSGYRGQETQYF.

This clone came up many times. The read stops 3 residues short of the end of the CDR3; the missing end is completed from the germline J gene. The chain couples TRBV19 to TRBJ2-7; the D gene is possibly TRBD2 (6 bases). Deletions cut 6 bases from V and 0 bases from J, with 15 bases between. Germline CDR1 is LNHDA and CDR2 is SQIVND (reference sequence). The length of the CDR3 is 15 residues. Incomplete CDR3 DNA: TGTGCCAGTAGCGGCCCCGCCGGGGGCTCCTACGAG. Translating gives CASSGPAGGSYE. Given in full, the CDR3 is CASSGPAGGSYEQYF.

Ten or more counts support this clone. The read falls 3 residues short of the CDR3 end, and the missing part is taken from the germline J gene. This rearrangement joins TRBV7-8 to TRBJ2-2; D is unresolved. Germline CDR1 is SGHVS and CDR2 is FQNEAQ. This CDR3 region has 14 residues. V was trimmed by 1 base and J by 6 bases, leaving 9 bases between them. Partial CDR3 DNA: TGTGCCAGCAGCTTAGTTTTTTCGGCCGGGGAG. Protein product: CASSLVFSAGE. The CDR3 reads in full as CASSLVFSAGELFF.